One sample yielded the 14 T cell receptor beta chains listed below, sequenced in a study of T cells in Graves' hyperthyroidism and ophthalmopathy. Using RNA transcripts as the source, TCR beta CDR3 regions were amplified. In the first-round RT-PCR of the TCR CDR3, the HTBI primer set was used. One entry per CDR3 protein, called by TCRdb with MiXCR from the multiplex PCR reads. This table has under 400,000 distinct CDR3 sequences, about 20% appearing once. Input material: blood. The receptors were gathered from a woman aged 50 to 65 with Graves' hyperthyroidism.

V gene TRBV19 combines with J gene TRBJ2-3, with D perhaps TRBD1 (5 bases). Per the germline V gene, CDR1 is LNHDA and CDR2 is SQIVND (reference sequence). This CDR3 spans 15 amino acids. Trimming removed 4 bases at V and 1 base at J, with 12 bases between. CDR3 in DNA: TGTGCCAGTAGTACCCGACAGACCCGCACAGATACGCAGTATTTT. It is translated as CASSTRQTRTDTQYF.

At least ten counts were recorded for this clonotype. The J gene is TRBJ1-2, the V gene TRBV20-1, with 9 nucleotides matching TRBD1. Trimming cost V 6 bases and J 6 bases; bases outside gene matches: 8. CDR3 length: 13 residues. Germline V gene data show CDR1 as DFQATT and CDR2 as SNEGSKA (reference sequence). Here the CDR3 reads CSAGTGGADGYTF. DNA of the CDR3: TGCAGTGCGGGAACAGGGGGCGCGGATGGCTACACCTTC.

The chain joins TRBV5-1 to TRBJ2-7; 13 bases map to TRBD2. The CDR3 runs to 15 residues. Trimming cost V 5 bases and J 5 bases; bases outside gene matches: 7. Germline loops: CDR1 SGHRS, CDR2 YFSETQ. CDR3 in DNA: TGCGCCAGCAGTGATGGACTAGCGGGAGTCCACGAGCAGTACTTC. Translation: CASSDGLAGVHEQYF.

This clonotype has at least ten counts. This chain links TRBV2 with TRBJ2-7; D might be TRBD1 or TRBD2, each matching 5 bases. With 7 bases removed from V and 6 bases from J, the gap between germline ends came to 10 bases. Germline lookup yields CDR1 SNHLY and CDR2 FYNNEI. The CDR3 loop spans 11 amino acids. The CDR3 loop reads CASNRGLEQYV. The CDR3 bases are TGTGCCAGCAACCGGGGCCTCGAGCAGTACGTC.

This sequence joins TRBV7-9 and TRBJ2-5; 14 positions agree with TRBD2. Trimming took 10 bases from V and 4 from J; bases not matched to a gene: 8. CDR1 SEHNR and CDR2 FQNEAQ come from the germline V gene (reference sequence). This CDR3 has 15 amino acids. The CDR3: CATDPGLAGAETQYF. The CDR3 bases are TGTGCCACCGACCCGGGACTAGCGGGAGCAGAGACCCAGTACTTC.

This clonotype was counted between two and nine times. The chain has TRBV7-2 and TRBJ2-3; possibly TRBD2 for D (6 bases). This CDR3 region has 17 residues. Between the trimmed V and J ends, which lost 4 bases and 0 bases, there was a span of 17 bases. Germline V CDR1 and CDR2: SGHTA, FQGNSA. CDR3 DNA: TGTGCCAGCAGCTCACGACTAGTTCTGTTCAGCACAGATACGCAGTATTTT. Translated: CASSSRLVLFSTDTQYF.

Here the CDR3 reads CSATVRGSSYEQYF. CDR3 DNA: TGCAGTGCTACGGTACGAGGGTCTTCCTACGAGCAGTACTTC. The V call is TRBV20-1, the J call TRBJ2-7, with a weak D call TRBD2 (5 bases). There are 14 residues in the CDR3. V lost 4 bases and J lost 1, with 14 bases in between. CDR1 is DFQATT, CDR2 SNEGSKA, per germline (reference sequence).

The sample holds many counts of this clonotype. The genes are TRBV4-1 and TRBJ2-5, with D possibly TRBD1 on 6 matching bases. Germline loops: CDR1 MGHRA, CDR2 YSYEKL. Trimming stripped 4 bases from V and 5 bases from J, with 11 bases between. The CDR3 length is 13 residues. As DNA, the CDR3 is TGCGCCAGCAGCCCCACAGGGTGGGAGACCCAGTACTTC. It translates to CASSPTGWETQYF.

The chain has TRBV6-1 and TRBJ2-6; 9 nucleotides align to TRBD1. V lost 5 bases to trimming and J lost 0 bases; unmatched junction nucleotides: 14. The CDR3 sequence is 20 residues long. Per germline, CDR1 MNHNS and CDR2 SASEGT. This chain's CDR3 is CASSRETGTGLSSGANVLTF. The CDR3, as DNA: TGTGCCAGCAGTCGGGAAACCGGGACAGGGTTAAGCTCTGGGGCCAACGTCCTGACTTTC.

Written as DNA, the CDR3 is TGTGCCAGCAGCTCAGACCTAGCGGGAGGGGTGGATACGCAGTATTTT. This codes for CASSSDLAGGVDTQYF. The chain joins TRBV7-9 to TRBJ2-3; 12 positions match TRBD2. J gave up 6 bases and V 4 bases, and 8 bases lay outside the gene matches. CDR1 is SEHNR and CDR2 is FQNEAQ in the germline V gene (reference sequence). This CDR3 comprises 16 residues.

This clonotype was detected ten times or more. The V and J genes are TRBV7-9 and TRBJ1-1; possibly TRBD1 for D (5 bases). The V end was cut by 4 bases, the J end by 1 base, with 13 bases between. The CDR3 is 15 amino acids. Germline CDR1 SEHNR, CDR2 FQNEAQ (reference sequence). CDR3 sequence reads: CASSSSGSSNTEAFF. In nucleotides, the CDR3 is TGTGCCAGCAGCTCTTCAGGGTCATCGAACACTGAAGCTTTCTTT.

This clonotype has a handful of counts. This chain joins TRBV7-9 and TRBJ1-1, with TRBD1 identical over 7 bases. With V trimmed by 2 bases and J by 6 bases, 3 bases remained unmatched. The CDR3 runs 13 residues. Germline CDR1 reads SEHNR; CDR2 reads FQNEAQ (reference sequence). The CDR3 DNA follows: TGTGCCAGCAGCTTAAAGGGGGCGGCTGAAGCTTTCTTT. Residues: CASSLKGAAEAFF.

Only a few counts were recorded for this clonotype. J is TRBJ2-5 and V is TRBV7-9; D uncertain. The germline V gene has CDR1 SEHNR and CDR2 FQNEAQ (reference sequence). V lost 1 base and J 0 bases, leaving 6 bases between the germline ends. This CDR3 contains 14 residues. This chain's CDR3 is CASSLEQYQETQYF. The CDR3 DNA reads TGTGCCAGCAGCTTAGAACAGTACCAAGAGACCCAGTACTTC.

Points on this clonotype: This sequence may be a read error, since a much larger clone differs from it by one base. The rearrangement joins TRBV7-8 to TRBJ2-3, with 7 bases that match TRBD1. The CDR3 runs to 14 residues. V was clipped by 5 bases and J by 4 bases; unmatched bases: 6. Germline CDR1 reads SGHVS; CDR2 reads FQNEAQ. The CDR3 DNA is TGTGCCAGCAGCCTCCGACAGGGCTCAGATACGCAGTATTTT. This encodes CASSLRQGSDTQYF.